This T cell receptor beta chain was found in a study of T-cell reconstitution after alpha-beta-depleted transplantation in children listed by TCRdb under 2016. Study-wide context: Using TCR repertoire profiling, the study quantitatively followed how T-cell immune reconstitution unfolded in children after TCRalphabeta/CD19-depleted allogeneic hematopoietic cell transplantation. Summary of the overall study and its limitations: The frequencies of hyperexpanded clones fell over the following months, and after one year, T-cell counts and TCRbeta diversity were mostly attributed to newly produced T cells. The apparently early alphabetaT-cell count recovery about two months after transplant was reportedly dependent on only several hundred rapidly expanded clones derived from non-depleted graft cells. In some patients, the high TCRbeta diversity seen at day 60 was put down to recipient T cells and intrathymic progenitors that had survived conditioning.

V is pared back by 4 bases and J by 2 bases, with 5 bases lying between the germline termini. Its CDR3 holds 12 amino acids, cysteine through phenylalanine. This entry keeps only the CDR3 DNA: 36 bases, framed from base 1. The germline V gene (reference sequence) supplies CDR1 SEHNR and CDR2 FQNEAQ. Receptors were amplified or captured by PCR. The sequencer was an Illumina HiSeq 2500. TCR libraries were prepared with molecular barcoding, using unique molecular identifiers to normalize TCRbeta repertoire quantification. TCRdb reran the public reads through fastp at Q25 and MiXCR, keeping productive beta chains. Under each unique CDR3 protein, matching rows form one entry showing the most common genes and DNA. The sample table records 90,000 to 100,000 distinct CDR3 sequences; more than 20% of these occur just once. Of the sample, roughly a fifth is held by the ten largest clones. In the paper's terms, the treatment or condition label means: allogeneic hematopoietic cell transplantation with graft depleted of TCRalphabeta T cells and CD19 B cells. The children who served as transplant recipients had been given grafts of TCRalphabeta/CD19-depleted allogeneic hematopoietic cells.

In the case of this clonotype: Its antigen is unknown. Qualities for individual bases were not recorded, and no much larger clone is one base off.

The sequences come from PBMCs, collected before TCRalphabeta/CD19-depleted stem cell transplant. Here the chain combines TRBV7-9 and TRBJ1-1; no D gene is confidently identified. The clonotype was recovered from a boy aged 2 to 10 with acute lymphoblastic leukemia, due to receive a stem cell transplant. The CDR3 region reads CASSSYNTEAFF. The DNA sequence is TGTGCCAGCAGCTCCTATAACACTGAAGCTTTCTTT.